These 16 T cell receptor beta chains were sequenced from one sample in a study of blood T cell repertoires in COVID-19. The assay was immunoSEQ multiplex PCR, and TCRdb's table has in-frame clones only and misses some. The data show a few hundred thousand clones, around 82% seen once. Sequenced material: peripheral blood. These receptors were taken from a woman at least 80 years old with acute or convalescent COVID-19.

The genes are TRBV5-4 and TRBJ2-7; TRBD2 matches at 13 bases. The CDR3 is 17 amino acids. Germline values: CDR1 SGHNT, CDR2 YYREEE (reference sequence). J gave up 0 bases and V 0 bases, and 3 bases lay outside the gene matches. The CDR3 DNA reads TGTGCCAGCAGCTTGGGACTAGCGGGGGGCTACTCCTACGAGCAGTACTTC. This codes for CASSLGLAGGYSYEQYF.

The count of this clone is one. As DNA, the CDR3 is TGTGCCAGCAGTTACCGGGACAACAATCAGCCCCAGCATTTT. It yields the protein CASSYRDNNQPQHF. This chain connects TRBV2 to TRBJ1-5, with D possibly being TRBD1 (6 bases). Germline loops: CDR1 SNHLY, CDR2 FYNNEI. Trimming pared 5 bases from V and 3 bases from J, leaving 11 bases between. The CDR3 has 14 amino acids.

This sequence joins TRBV29-1 and TRBJ1-3, with D possibly TRBD1 on 5 matching bases. This CDR3 spans 16 amino acids. Trimming took off 3 bases at V and 1 base at J, with 16 bases between the two ends. CDR1 is SQVTM, CDR2 ANQGSEA, per germline. CDR3 DNA sequence: TGCAGCGTTGAGGGGGGACCGGGAAAATCTGGAAACACCATATATTTT. Translating it yields CSVEGGPGKSGNTIYF.

This chain uses TRBV6-2 or TRBV6-3 with TRBJ2-1; 7 bases match TRBD1. The germline V gene encodes CDR1 MNHEY and CDR2 SVGEGT. The junction had 14 bases not matched to a gene; V was cut back by 6 bases and J by 0 bases. This CDR3 contains 18 residues. This CDR3 is CASSPGTDPLSSYNEQFF. DNA for the CDR3: TGTGCCAGCAGCCCCGGGACAGACCCCTTGAGCTCCTACAATGAGCAGTTCTTC.

The rearrangement links TRBV23-1 to TRBJ2-2; 13 bases agree with TRBD2. TRBV23-1 is assigned to the ORF class and has an uncertain function. The V segment lost 2 bases and the J segment 5 bases; nucleotides outside the gene matches: 11. The CDR3 is 19 amino acids. The CDR3 DNA reads as TGCGCCAGCAGTCAAGGACTAGCGGGGGTCCCTGGGGGGACCGGGGAGCTGTTTTTT. It encodes CASSQGLAGVPGGTGELFF.

The rearrangement links TRBV6-5 to TRBJ1-1, with 7 bases matching TRBD1. The CDR3 contains 14 residues. Germline lookup yields CDR1 MNHEY and CDR2 SVGAGI. The V gene end was trimmed by 8 bases and the J gene end by 3 bases; junction bases not matched to a gene: 9. In DNA, the CDR3 is TGTGCCAGCGGCCAACGGGACAGTTACACTGAAGCTTTCTTT. This translates into CASGQRDSYTEAFF.

With regard to this clone: One junction end disagrees with the germline gene, perhaps due to a read error. The V and J genes are TRBV24-1 and TRBJ2-2, with D tentatively TRBD1 (6 bases). The CDR3 extends over 15 amino acids. Germline CDR1 is KGHDR and CDR2 is SFDVKD. Here the CDR3 DNA reads TGTGCCACCAGTGATTCTGGACAGAACAGCGGGGAGCTGTTTTTT. Translation gives CATSDSGQNSGELFF.

This clone was found a few times. This chain links TRBV21-1 with TRBJ1-5; TRBD1, as called in the table, went unchecked against the DNA. TRBV21-1 is a pseudogene segment. The CDR3 runs to 14 residues. In DNA form, the CDR3 reads TGTGCCAGCAGGATGACAGGGTGGGGTCAGCCCCAGCATTTT. Amino acids: CASRMTGWGQPQHF.

V and J are TRBV28 and TRBJ2-3, with D hard to call. The CDR3 has 18 amino acids. Germline-derived CDR1 and CDR2 are MDHEN and SYDVKM. V was shortened by 6 bases and J by 0 bases, with 22 bases between the two germline ends. CDR3 loop: CASSVLPPASASTDTQYF. CDR3 DNA: TGTGCCAGCAGCGTCCTCCCGCCAGCGTCGGCTAGCACAGATACGCAGTATTTT.

The rearrangement links TRBV4-2 to TRBJ2-5, with 9 bases fitting TRBD2. Unmatched junction bases numbered 5, after V lost 4 bases and J lost 2 bases. Germline CDR1 LGHNA, CDR2 YNFKEQ. The CDR3 runs to 15 residues. The CDR3 sequence: CASSPRLADQETQYF. Here the CDR3 DNA reads TGTGCCAGCAGCCCAAGACTAGCGGATCAAGAGACCCAGTACTTC.

The genes are TRBV2 and TRBJ2-7, with 8 positions matching TRBD1. This CDR3 contains 14 residues. Looked up from germline, CDR1 is SNHLY and CDR2 is FYNNEI. V was clipped by 6 bases and J by 0 bases; unmatched bases: 4. This chain's CDR3 is CASRNRGFSYEQYF. The CDR3 DNA reads TGTGCCAGCAGGAACAGGGGGTTCTCCTACGAGCAGTACTTC.

This chain links TRBV27 with TRBJ2-1; TRBD2 agrees at 12 bases. Germline V gene sequence: CDR1 MNHEY, CDR2 SMNVEV (reference sequence). CDR3 length equals 15 residues. The V segment lost 2 bases and the J segment 7 bases; nucleotides outside the gene matches: 3. For the CDR3, the DNA is TGTGCCAGCAGTTTAGCTAGCGGGGGGGCGAATGAGCAGTTCTTC. It translates to CASSLASGGANEQFF.

The V gene is TRBV24-1, the J gene TRBJ2-1, with 7 bases lining up with TRBD1. The CDR3 totals 15 residues. Per the germline V gene, CDR1 is KGHDR and CDR2 is SFDVKD. The V and J ends lost 3 bases and 7 bases, in that order; junction bases with no gene match: 8. The CDR3 protein is CATSDPRGQPNEQFF. CDR3 nucleotide sequence: TGTGCCACCAGTGATCCAAGGGGACAGCCTAATGAGCAGTTCTTC.

Here the CDR3 reads CASSLPIAGGRDTQYF. In DNA, the CDR3 is TGTGCCAGCAGTTTACCGATAGCGGGGGGGCGGGATACGCAGTATTTT. The chain has TRBV7-2 and TRBJ2-3, with TRBD2 matching over 11 bases. V shed 6 bases and J 6 bases; nucleotides not matched to a gene: 11. Germline CDR1 reads SGHTA; CDR2 reads FQGNSA. This CDR3 comprises 16 residues.

V gene TRBV24-1 combines with J gene TRBJ2-1; D ambiguous. V lost 4 bases and J 2 bases, leaving 14 bases between the germline ends. This CDR3 is built from 16 residues. Germline values: CDR1 KGHDR, CDR2 SFDVKD. DNA of the CDR3: TGTGCCACCAGTGACGCTAGAGGTGGAGCCTACAATGAGCAGTTCTTC. Encoded protein: CATSDARGGAYNEQFF.

This clone was detected only a few times. CDR3 coding DNA: TGTGCCAGCAGTGGCGGCTACGAGCAGTACTTC. This translates into CASSGGYEQYF. The rearrangement links TRBV27 to TRBJ2-7; D is unresolved. The CDR3 has 11 amino acids. The ends were cut back, 5 bases at V and 3 bases at J, with 5 bases in the middle. In germline, CDR1 is MNHEY, CDR2 SMNVEV (reference sequence).